Shown below are 32 T cell receptor beta chains from a single sample sequenced in a study of human T cells and chemical hapten exposure. Time point denoted: patch test 1, 2 weeks after DPC sensitization. Treatment specified: therapeutic diphenylcyclopropenone sensitization with weekly scalp DPC. TCRdb reanalysed the RACE reads using MiXCR and keeps one entry per CDR3 protein. The table lists roughly 190,000 distinct CDR3 sequences, 20% to 25% of them singletons. Specimen: whole blood, collected in connection with sensitization to the hapten diphenylcyclopropenone (DPC). These receptors were taken from a woman aged 45 to 65 with alopecia areata. Some clones in this sample may be carry-over from other donors' samples.

The J gene is TRBJ2-1, the V gene TRBV5-1; D gene uncertain. From germline, CDR1 is SGHRS and CDR2 YFSETQ. V lost 2 bases to trimming and J lost 1 base, with 10 bases between them. This CDR3 contains 15 residues. CDR3 protein: CASSFSTESYNEQFF. The CDR3 DNA sequence: TGCGCCAGCAGCTTTAGCACAGAATCCTACAATGAGCAGTTCTTC.

This clonotype was detected only a few times. The V gene is TRBV2, the J gene TRBJ2-1; D is uncertain. Trimming took 7 bases from V and 7 from J, leaving 17 bases between them. The CDR3 loop spans 14 amino acids. Germline CDR1 is SNHLY and CDR2 is FYNNEI. The CDR3 nucleotides are TGTGCCAGCAACGTTGAGCTAATGGAGAATGAGCAGTTCTTC. This gives the protein CASNVELMENEQFF.

V is TRBV11-2 and J is TRBJ2-7, with 11 bases identical to TRBD1. Germline CDR1 is SGHAT and CDR2 is FQNNGV. This CDR3 comprises 16 residues. V dropped 6 bases and J dropped 4; count of bases not matched to a gene: 11. The CDR3 DNA is TGTGCCAGCAGACATGGACAGGGGGCGCGGTGGTACGAGCAGTACTTC. As protein: CASRHGQGARWYEQYF.

This chain links TRBV18 with TRBJ1-1; D gene uncertain. Between the trimmed V and J ends, which lost 7 bases and 0 bases, there was a span of 9 bases. CDR1 and CDR2 from the germline V gene are KGHSH and LQKENI. The CDR3 contains 13 residues. Here the CDR3 reads CASYRTMNTEAFF. CDR3 nucleotide sequence: TGTGCCAGCTATCGAACCATGAACACTGAAGCTTTCTTT.

V and J are TRBV2 and TRBJ1-3; D not resolved. V lost 0 bases and J 3 bases, leaving 9 bases between the germline ends. Germline lookup yields CDR1 SNHLY and CDR2 FYNNEI. The CDR3 sequence is 15 residues long. The CDR3 loop is CASSEARIGGNTIYF. For the CDR3, the DNA is TGTGCCAGCAGTGAAGCGCGCATCGGTGGAAACACCATATATTTT.

The J gene is TRBJ1-2, the V gene TRBV6-5; D is ambiguous. Between the trimmed V and J ends, which lost 5 bases and 4 bases, there was a span of 5 bases. Germline assignment: CDR1 MNHEY and CDR2 SVGAGI. This CDR3 is built from 11 residues. The CDR3 region is CASSNGYGYTF. The CDR3 DNA reads TGTGCCAGCAGTAACGGCTATGGCTACACCTTC.

This chain uses TRBV7-8 with TRBJ1-1; D call uncertain. Between the trimmed V and J ends, which lost 5 bases and 5 bases, there was a span of 15 bases. From germline, CDR1 is SGHVS and CDR2 FQNEAQ. The CDR3 runs to 14 residues. The CDR3 here is CASSTPSPLTEAFF. CDR3 DNA: TGTGCCAGCAGCACCCCATCGCCCTTAACTGAAGCTTTCTTT. Looking up the rest from reference TRBV7-8 and TRBJ1-1 gives the full variable domain: GAGVSQSPRYKVAKRGQDVALRCDPISGHVSLFWYQQALGQGPEFLTYFQNEAQLDKSGLPSDRFFAERPEGSVSTLKIQRTQQEDSAVYLCASSTPSPLTEAFFGQGTRLTVV.

In this sample, this clonotype turned up a few times. This rearrangement joins TRBV20-1 to TRBJ2-7; the match to TRBD1 covers 8 bases. Germline CDR1 reads DFQATT; CDR2 reads SNEGSKA (reference sequence). This CDR3 region has 12 residues. V shed 3 bases, J shed 11 bases, and the junction held 9 bases outside the gene matches. The CDR3 nucleotides are TGCAGTGCTAGTGCGGACAGGGCGTCCGAGTACTTC. Translated: CSASADRASEYF.

This clonotype has just a few counts. The chain is built from TRBV10-2 and TRBJ2-5; D is perhaps TRBD1 (5 bases). Germline assignment: CDR1 WSHSY and CDR2 SAAADI. V was clipped by 2 bases and J by 4 bases, with 17 bases between them. The CDR3 has 16 amino acids. DNA for the CDR3: TGCGCCAGCAGTGAGATTCCACAGGTCCACGGAGAGACCCAGTACTTC. Translation gives CASSEIPQVHGETQYF.

This clonotype was observed a few times. This chain uses TRBV7-9 with TRBJ2-3, with TRBD2 matching 13 bases. The CDR3 is 15 residues long. The V gene's germline CDR1 is SEHNR and CDR2 FQNEAQ (reference sequence). Trimming removed 1 base from V and 10 bases from J; junction bases left unmatched: 5. The CDR3 nucleotides read TGTGCCAGCAGCTTAGGACTAGCGGGAGGCACAGCGCAGTATTTT. The encoded protein is CASSLGLAGGTAQYF.

This clonotype has a handful of counts. J is TRBJ2-1 and V is TRBV20-1, with TRBD2 matching 7 bases. The trim removed 1 base at V and 8 bases at J, leaving 11 bases unmatched. The CDR3 has 15 residues. CDR1 and CDR2 from the germline V gene are DFQATT and SNEGSKA (reference sequence). The DNA of the CDR3 is TGCAGTGCTAGAGGGGCGCGGGAGTGGAGTCATGAGCAGTTCTTC. It yields the protein CSARGAREWSHEQFF.

This clonotype was counted between two and nine times. This rearrangement joins TRBV5-1 to TRBJ2-3, with TRBD2 as a possible D gene (5 bases). V lost 0 bases and J lost 3, with 14 bases in between. The CDR3 totals 16 residues. Per germline, CDR1 SGHRS and CDR2 YFSETQ. The CDR3 nucleotides read TGCGCCAGCAGCTTGGATGGGTCTAGCACGACAGATACGCAGTATTTT. Protein product: CASSLDGSSTTDTQYF.

This clonotype was observed a few times. The V and J genes are TRBV10-1 and TRBJ2-1; 8 bases fit TRBD2. The CDR3 is made up of 16 amino acids. With V trimmed by 3 bases and J by 6 bases, 10 bases remained unmatched. CDR1 is WNHNN, CDR2 SYGVQD, per germline (reference sequence). CDR3 loop: CASSDRLSGNPNEQFF. The CDR3 nucleotides are TGCGCCAGCAGTGACCGGCTTAGCGGGAATCCCAATGAGCAGTTCTTC.

The sample holds a few counts of this clonotype. The chain uses TRBV5-1 and TRBJ2-7; 16 bases line up with TRBD2. J lost 2 bases, V lost 5 bases, and 4 bases had no gene match. The CDR3 loop spans 16 amino acids. Germline V gene lookup returns CDR1 SGHRS and CDR2 YFSETQ. CDR3: CASSPGLAGGPYEQYF. Written as DNA, the CDR3 is TGCGCCAGCAGTCCGGGACTAGCGGGAGGGCCCTACGAGCAGTACTTC.

The rearrangement links TRBV7-9 to TRBJ2-1, with unresolved D. The V gene's germline CDR1 is SEHNR and CDR2 FQNEAQ (reference sequence). The CDR3 runs 15 residues. Trimming removed 5 bases from V and 3 bases from J, with 14 bases in between. This CDR3 reads CASSPWILIYNEQFF. The CDR3 DNA reads as TGTGCCAGCAGCCCGTGGATCCTGATCTACAATGAGCAGTTCTTC.

The rearrangement joins TRBV7-9 to TRBJ1-4, with D perhaps TRBD1 (6 bases). The V gene's germline CDR1 is SEHNR and CDR2 FQNEAQ (reference sequence). CDR3 size: 13 residues. V lost 7 bases and J 8 bases, leaving 14 bases between the germline ends. DNA for the CDR3: TGTGCCAGCAATCGCAGGGGAGGCGAAAAACTGTTTTTT. Translation gives CASNRRGGEKLFF.

This chain joins TRBV5-1 and TRBJ2-1; no firm D call. CDR1 SGHRS and CDR2 YFSETQ come from the germline V gene. Between the trimmed V and J ends, which lost 0 bases and 0 bases, there was a span of 7 bases. This CDR3 is 15 amino acids long. DNA of the CDR3: TGCGCCAGCAGCTTGGACCCGAGCTCCTACAATGAGCAGTTCTTC. Protein product: CASSLDPSSYNEQFF.

The chain employs TRBV6-2 or TRBV6-3 and TRBJ2-3; D remains unclear. V gave up 6 bases and J gave up 2 bases, with 12 bases separating them. The CDR3 runs to 14 residues. Germline CDR1 reads MNHEY; CDR2 reads SVGEGT. The DNA for the CDR3 is TGTGCCAGCAGGAGCCCCAGCTCCACAGATACGCAGTATTTT. Protein sequence: CASRSPSSTDTQYF.

This clonotype appeared a few times. CDR3 coding DNA: TGCAGTGCTAGACTGGCGGGAGGGCTGGGTAGCACAGATACGCAGTATTTT. It is translated as CSARLAGGLGSTDTQYF. The chain is built from TRBV20-1 and TRBJ2-3; 9 bases line up with TRBD2. Germline-derived CDR1 and CDR2 are DFQATT and SNEGSKA (reference sequence). V lost 2 bases and J lost 0; bases outside the gene matches: 9. The CDR3 is made up of 17 amino acids.

This clonotype has more than one count but fewer than ten. V is TRBV20-1 and J is TRBJ1-6; D perhaps matches TRBD1 (6 bases). The germline gives CDR1 DFQATT, CDR2 SNEGSKA (reference sequence). The CDR3 length is 14 residues. V lost 3 bases to trimming and J lost 7 bases, with 13 bases between them. This chain's CDR3 is CSARTGHPNSPLHF. DNA for the CDR3: TGCAGTGCTAGGACGGGACACCCAAATTCACCCCTCCACTTT.

The V gene is TRBV5-6, the J gene TRBJ2-1; no definite D call. Trimming stripped 0 bases from V and 10 bases from J, with 14 bases between. This CDR3 comprises 14 residues. Germline CDR1 and CDR2: SGHDT and YYEEEE. CDR3 sequence: CASSLARRSEEQFF. DNA for the CDR3: TGTGCCAGCAGCTTGGCTCGGCGGTCCGAGGAGCAGTTCTTC.

This chain connects TRBV27 to TRBJ1-1, with 9 bases fitting TRBD1. The CDR3 is 12 amino acids. Germline loops: CDR1 MNHEY, CDR2 SMNVEV (reference sequence). V trimming: 8 bases; J trimming: 11 bases; junction bases outside the gene matches: 9. The CDR3 here is CASQGGDREAFF. CDR3 nucleotides: TGTGCCAGCCAGGGAGGGGACAGGGAGGCTTTCTTT.

The chain is built from TRBV11-3 and TRBJ2-1, with a weak D call TRBD2 (6 bases). CDR1 and CDR2 (germline): SGHNT, YENEEA. V lost 1 base and J 5 bases, leaving 9 bases between the germline ends. The CDR3 runs to 14 residues. For the CDR3, the DNA is TGTGCCAGCAGCTTAGCGGGGACTCACAATGAGCAGTTCTTC. Its protein is CASSLAGTHNEQFF. The full variable domain, completed using reference TRBV11-3 and TRBJ2-1, is EAGVVQSPRYKIIEKKQPVAFWCNPISGHNTLYWYLQNLGQGPELLIRYENEEAVDDSQLPKDRFSAERLKGVDSTLKIQPAELGDSAVYLCASSLAGTHNEQFFGPGTRLTVL.

The chain couples TRBV12-3 or TRBV12-4 to TRBJ2-2; no clear D. There are 11 residues in the CDR3. The V end lost 3 bases, the J end lost 6 bases, and 2 bases lay between the germline ends. In DNA form, the CDR3 reads TGTGCCAGCAGTTTTTCCGGGGAGCTGTTTTTT. Protein sequence: CASSFSGELFF.

This clonotype was detected a few times. The chain uses TRBV11-2 and TRBJ2-5; 7 bases agree with TRBD1. The J segment lost 5 bases and the V segment lost 5 bases, leaving 20 bases of the junction unmatched. The CDR3 consists of 18 residues. CDR1 and CDR2 from the germline V gene are SGHAT and FQNNGV. In DNA form, the CDR3 reads TGTGCCAGCAGCCCCGACTGGTCGGCAGGGGGATCTTATGAGACCCAGTACTTC. This gives the protein CASSPDWSAGGSYETQYF.

The chain links TRBV24-1 to TRBJ1-2, with no clear D. The V gene's germline CDR1 is KGHDR and CDR2 SFDVKD. V was cut by 1 base and J by 10 bases, with 12 bases left in between. This CDR3 spans 13 amino acids. The CDR3 sequence is CATSDFPGRYYTF. The CDR3 bases are TGTGCCACCAGTGATTTCCCCGGGAGGTACTACACCTTC.

This clonotype was detected a few times. The CDR3 DNA reads TGCAGCGTCCAAAGGGGGTCGGGAGGTGAAAAACTGTTTTTT. Its protein product is CSVQRGSGGEKLFF. This sequence joins TRBV29-1 and TRBJ1-4; TRBD1 might be the D (6 bases). CDR1 is SQVTM and CDR2 is ANQGSEA in the germline V gene. CDR3 length equals 14 residues. V lost 6 bases and J lost 7, with 18 bases in between.

The V gene is TRBV18, the J gene TRBJ2-5; a possible D gene is TRBD2 (5 bases). The CDR3 is 14 residues long. From germline, CDR1 is KGHSH and CDR2 LQKENI. With 4 bases removed from V and 3 bases from J, the gap between germline ends came to 12 bases. The CDR3 region is CASSRAGSEETQYF. DNA for the CDR3: TGTGCCAGCTCACGGGCGGGCAGCGAAGAGACCCAGTACTTC.

This chain uses TRBV5-1 with TRBJ2-3, with 11 nucleotides matching TRBD2. The CDR3 sequence is 15 residues long. The germline V gene encodes CDR1 SGHRS and CDR2 YFSETQ. With 3 bases clipped from V and 2 bases from J, the junction kept 2 bases outside the gene matches. The CDR3 region has the DNA TGCGCCAGCAGCTCGGGACTAGCGGCCACAGATACGCAGTATTTT. It translates to CASSSGLAATDTQYF.

This chain joins TRBV5-6 and TRBJ1-6, with TRBD1 matching 8 bases. V lost 0 bases and J lost 0; bases outside the gene matches: 8. The CDR3 is 19 residues long. Germline CDR1 SGHDT, CDR2 YYEEEE. Here the CDR3 DNA reads TGTGCCAGCAGCTTGGATGGGACAGGAGGTTACTCCTATAATTCACCCCTCCACTTT. Its translation: CASSLDGTGGYSYNSPLHF.

J is TRBJ2-1 and V is TRBV15; D is unresolved. V lost 0 bases and J lost 7, with 13 bases in between. CDR1 is LNHNV, CDR2 YYDKDF, per germline (reference sequence). CDR3 length: 15 amino acids. Here the CDR3 reads CATSRDGPSRNEQFF. CDR3 sequence (DNA): TGTGCCACCAGCAGAGATGGTCCTAGTCGTAATGAGCAGTTCTTC. Full variable domain (remainder filled in from reference TRBV15 and TRBJ2-1): DAMVIQNPRYQVTQFGKPVTLSCSQTLNHNVMYWYQQKSSQAPKLLFHYYDKDFNNEADTPDNFQSRRPNTSFCFLDIRSPGLGDTAMYLCATSRDGPSRNEQFFGPGTRLTVL.

V gene TRBV29-1 combines with J gene TRBJ1-1; 9 bases are a match to TRBD1. Trimming took 4 bases from V and 4 from J; bases not matched to a gene: 16. This CDR3 spans 17 amino acids. The germline V gene has CDR1 SQVTM and CDR2 ANQGSEA. Here the CDR3 reads CSVAGQGMTMFGTEAFF. The CDR3 region has the DNA TGCAGCGTTGCGGGACAGGGTATGACGATGTTCGGCACTGAAGCTTTCTTT.